This T cell receptor (beta chain) was recorded in a study of CD4+ T cells in melanoma. Points from the study as a whole: In melanoma, neoantigen-specific CD4+ T cells reportedly differed in differentiation state.

Sequencing was performed with immunoSEQ multiplex PCR; in TCRdb, only in-frame clones are kept and a portion is missing. The repertoire holds around 130,000 clones, nearly 95% seen once, with more than 1.5% in the top ten. Unmatched junction bases numbered 7, after V lost 0 bases and J lost 5 bases. Germline lookup yields CDR1 SGHRS and CDR2 YFSETQ. This CDR3 has 15 residues. Concerning this clone: Its antigen is unknown.

The chain joins TRBV5-1 to TRBJ2-5; 7 bases map to TRBD1. The receptor was derived from a human donor with melanoma. The CDR3 sequence is CASSLGGGVGETQYF. CDR3 sequence (DNA): TGCGCCAGCAGCTTGGGAGGGGGCGTTGGTGAGACCCAGTACTTC. Filled out from reference TRBV5-1 and TRBJ2-5, the complete variable domain reads KAGVTQTPRYLIKTRGQQVTLSCSPISGHRSVSWYQQTPGQGLQFLFEYFSETQRNKGNFPGRFSGRQFSNSRSEMNVSTLELGDSALYLCASSLGGGVGETQYFGPGTRLLVL.